Included here is one TCR beta chain sequence, with context. This receptor's antigen is unknown. Base quality data are lacking; no much larger clone is found one base away. The library came from the immunoSEQ multiplex PCR assay. For the multiplex PCR, a mixture combining 60 forward primers for TCR Vbeta segments and 13 reverse primers for TCR Jbeta segments was used. Amplification of the CDR3 region of rearranged TCR beta genes was performed with a multiplex PCR assay on genomic DNA. On the Illumina HiSeq System, the amplified TCR beta libraries were sequenced as 87-base-pair reads. The original methods were these. A later analysis tallied around 82 million unique TCR beta chains across the approximately 670 repertoires, and about 12 million of those chains were shared by two or more donors. A nearest-neighbor algorithm error-corrected the raw reads and collapsed the reads into unique sequences, merging closely related sequences to remove PCR and sequencing errors. To assign V, D and J gene segments, CDR3 sequences were aligned to IMGT reference sequences. For a sequence to be retained, a match of at least six nucleotides was required to both a V gene segment and a J gene segment. A rearrangement was called productive if the CDR3 had no stop codons and remained in frame with V and J, and every other rearrangement was called non-productive. CDR3 was defined by IMGT convention, running from the second conserved V-encoded cysteine to the conserved J-encoded phenylalanine. The earlier analysis of about 590 of the donors excluded sequences that lacked an unambiguous match to a single V gene segment. An earlier analysis of some 500 of the donors classified V segments as functional when productive rearrangements were above 56.7% and as segregating when the standard deviation between donors was above 5%. To diagnose cytomegalovirus status from the catalog of TCR beta chain sequences, a statistical classification framework was built. In a later analysis, V and J genes were assigned by comparing TCR nucleotide sequences against IMGT/GENE-DB human TR gene sequences. Using the TCRdist pipeline, a later analysis assigned CDR3 sequences along with most-parsimonious VDJ recombination scenarios. A later analysis defined each TCR beta chain by its CDR3 amino acid sequence plus V-gene family, and excluded reads lacking a unique V-gene family. In a later analysis, nearly 600 highly shared, low-generation-probability nucleotide sequences were removed to address suspected cross-contamination and a sequencing artifact. A later analysis calculated a clonal expansion index for each public chain from normalized within-repertoire ranks of inferred template counts. A later analysis computed generation probabilities with a VDJ recombination model fitted to out-of-frame rearrangements, and checked the results against IGoR. Hypergeometric tests were used in a later analysis to score TCR-TCR, TCR-HLA and TCR-CMV co-occurrence, with a repertoire-size bias correction applied to the TCR pairs. To estimate false discovery rates, a later analysis permuted the HLA or CMV assignments 20 times. In a later analysis, co-occurring TCRs were grouped with DBSCAN, and TCRdist sequence similarity was added when clustering was performed within HLA-allele-positive subsets. Repertoires with fewer than 30,000 or more than 120,000 public chains were left out of co-occurrence clustering, as were five repertoires with anomalous nucleotide sharing. In TCRdb, the immuneACCESS table is reduced to in-frame sequences with V and J assigned. These tables do not hold every clone; where another copy was compared, an unresolved V gene accounts for under half, and the others remain unexplained. V, J and clone size reflect that table, while D and trimming were determined from the DNA. The sample data list about 140,000 clones, and 80% of these were observed just once. Around 2% of the sample rests with the top ten.

Including the terminal cysteine and phenylalanine, the CDR3 comprises 15 residues. Only CDR3 DNA remains: 45 bases, in frame from the first base. The germline V gene specifies SGHVS as CDR1 and FQNEAQ as CDR2. The germline ends are 9 bases apart after V is trimmed by 1 base and J by 1 base. The data are from a study of cytomegalovirus exposure and HLA in healthy donors (TCRdb year 2017). In the study overall: An earlier analysis of several hundred of the donors reported 276 Gb of sequence data and about 120 million unique TCR beta sequences obtained from some 170 million T cells. Donor age, sex, ethnicity and CMV serostatus were compiled together with the repertoire data. Several DR-DQ haplotypes were handled as single units for association and clustering because linkage in the cohort was strong. The study combined high-throughput TCR immunosequencing, statistical association of individual TCRs with disease status, and machine learning to predict cytomegalovirus infection status. An early release covering roughly 640 HLA-typed donors comprised 250 to 350 gigabases of sequencing data and tens of millions of unique TCR sequences. HLA typing included class I and class II loci at four-digit resolution. Rather than using new phenotypic data, the later analysis identified candidate immune exposures from TCR beta sequences and from how often those sequences occurred across donors. Among 350 to 400 genotyped donors of the cohort, an average of approximately 240,000 unique TCR beta nucleotide sequences were sequenced per donor, around 20% of them non-productive. The study was designed to test whether signatures of past pathogen exposure could be identified by cataloging public T cell receptors. In a later analysis, previously published TCR beta repertoires from about 640 donors were re-analyzed and high-resolution HLA genotyping was added so that TCR occurrence patterns could be studied. Using immunosequencing, the study profiled T cell repertoires from 640 or so subjects and related those repertoires to cytomegalovirus serostatus. To decide whether each TCR beta V gene segment behaved as functional or pseudogenic, an earlier analysis of nearly 600 of the donors relied on high-throughput TCR beta sequencing. Every repertoire in the discovery cohort had been generated on one and the same sequencing platform. A later genetic analysis took genome-wide SNP genotypes for about three fifths of the roughly 700 donors and used that subset as a discovery cohort. The number of donors typed differed by locus, with about 629-630 for A, B, C, DRB1 and DQB1, 522 for DQA1, approximately 570 for DPA1, and some 440 for DPB1. Along with the approximately 650-subject first cohort, a separate validation cohort of over a hundred different subjects was used. Of the roughly 400 genotyped donors, approximately 81% were placed in the genetic ancestry cluster associated with self-reported Caucasian donors.

The cohort consisted of some 730 healthy bone marrow donors. All cohort members were sampled while nominally healthy, although unrecorded immune exposures were likely present. The donor was CMV seronegative and belonged to the group of 320 or so seronegative cohort members. Every donor gave a peripheral blood sample, and the peripheral blood mononuclear cells from that sample were used for TCR beta sequencing. Genomic DNA was extracted from the blood cell samples with the Qiagen DNeasy Blood Extraction Kit. The study at large found these results: Strong co-occurrence of HLA alleles, especially DR and DQ, made assigning TCR associations to individual alleles difficult. The classifier was reported to diagnose cytomegalovirus status with high specificity and sensitivity in both the original and validation cohorts. A later analysis found that HLA-associated TCR beta chains were more clonally expanded and had lower generation probabilities than equally common non-associated chains. Broadly in line with IMGT annotations, most TCR beta V segments showed up in productive rearrangements about 87% or about 30% of the time in an earlier analysis of several hundred of the donors. Most TCR sequences were observed very rarely across donors, whereas some public TCRs were present in many individuals. A further reported finding was that TCR beta sequences accurately predicted the HLA-A and HLA-B alleles for most subjects in the first cohort. In vitro tests confirmed that three of the cytomegalovirus-associated TCR beta chains recognize cytomegalovirus antigens. Most CMV-associated TCR beta chains appeared to be HLA-restricted in a later analysis, and the HLA associations seemed to be driven largely by CMV exposure. Because the 87-base-pair reads could not distinguish some IMGT-functional V segments, including TRBV6-2 and TRBV6-3, those segments were excluded. At a false discovery rate of 0.05, a later analysis linked about 17,000 TCR beta sequences to specific HLA alleles. V-gene and J-gene trimming of TCR beta chains was associated with a missense DCLRE1C variant in a later genetic analysis, and the association was replicated in an independent cohort. A later analysis reported that several top co-occurrence clusters appeared linked to parvovirus B19, influenza, CMV and Epstein-Barr virus. Because counts were too low, more than 15 rarely observed V segments, including chromosome 9 orphons, were excluded from the earlier analysis of some 590 of the donors. A cluster of highly shared sequence variants was judged likely to be a technical artifact of the sequencing pipeline. This cohort had only TCR beta chains sequenced, and the lack of alpha or paired-chain data limited which features could be detected. Sequencing depth was assumed to be roughly uniform across donors in the presence/absence analyses, though that assumption may not hold. Correlated functional status among segregating V segments might reflect linkage disequilibrium, but an unknown experimental factor could not be ruled out. According to the authors, the approach could potentially be generalized to other disease states and immunological phenotypes. In a later analysis, the rate of TCR association differed among HLA loci, with DRB1 alleles having the most associated TCRs and HLA-C alleles having the fewest. The study gave a list of about 170 TCR beta chains associated with cytomegalovirus. Immune exposure information for the cohort was limited to CMV serostatus. Because HLA typing was missing for some donors at each locus, association tests included only the typed subset. A later genetic analysis reported fewer N-insertions in productive TCRs among donors in an Asian-associated ancestry cluster than the approximately 670-donor mean.

This receptor was taken from a man aged 25-45 years in good health and CMV-seronegative. Recombination joined TRBV7-8 with TRBJ2-3; the D gene remains uncertain. Specimen: PBMCs. The CDR3 loop reads CASSLGLPGTDTQYF. Read as DNA, the sequence is TGTGCCAGCAGCTTAGGGCTCCCCGGCACAGATACGCAGTATTTT. Full variable domain (CDR3 extended with the reference TRBV7-8 and TRBJ2-3 proteins): GAGVSQSPRYKVAKRGQDVALRCDPISGHVSLFWYQQALGQGPEFLTYFQNEAQLDKSGLPSDRFFAERPEGSVSTLKIQRTQQEDSAVYLCASSLGLPGTDTQYFGPGTRLTVL.